Here is one T cell receptor (beta chain) with its context. The source of the sample is a study of T cells in narcolepsy. Sequencing used immunoSEQ multiplex PCR; TCRdb keeps in-frame clones, though not all of them. The table includes 25,000 to 35,000 clones, 75% to 85% detected once. Trimming took 4 bases from V and 10 from J; bases not matched to a gene: 9. CDR1 and CDR2 (germline): SGHNT, YYREEE (reference sequence). The CDR3 covers 15 residues. The clonotype was recovered from a human donor in good health. V usage is TRBV5-4 and J usage is TRBJ1-6, with 9 nucleotides matching TRBD1. The sequencing input was memory (CD45RA-) CD4+ T cells from blood. The CDR3: CASSQDRQGESPLHF. The CDR3 region has the DNA TGTGCCAGCAGCCAAGATAGACAGGGGGAATCACCCCTCCACTTT.